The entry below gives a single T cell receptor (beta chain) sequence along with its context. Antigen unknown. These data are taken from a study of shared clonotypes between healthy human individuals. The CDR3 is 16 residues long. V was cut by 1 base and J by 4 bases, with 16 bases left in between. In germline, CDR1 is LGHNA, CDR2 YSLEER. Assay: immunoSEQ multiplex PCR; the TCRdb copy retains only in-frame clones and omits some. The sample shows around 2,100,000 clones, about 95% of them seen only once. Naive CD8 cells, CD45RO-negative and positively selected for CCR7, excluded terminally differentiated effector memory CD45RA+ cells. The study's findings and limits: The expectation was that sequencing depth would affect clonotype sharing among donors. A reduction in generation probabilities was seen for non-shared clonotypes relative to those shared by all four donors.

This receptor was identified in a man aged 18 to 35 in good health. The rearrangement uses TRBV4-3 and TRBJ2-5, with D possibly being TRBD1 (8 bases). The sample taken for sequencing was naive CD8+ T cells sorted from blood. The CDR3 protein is CASSQARTGRGETQYF. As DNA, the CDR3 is TGCGCCAGCAGCCAAGCCCGGACAGGGAGGGGAGAGACCCAGTACTTC.